This T cell receptor beta chain was observed in a study of cytotoxic CD8 clonotypes in ibrutinib-treated CLL. Study results and caveats: The study found public clonotypes uncommon, contracting or stable on treatment. Circulating CD8+ T-cell counts were tracked by baseline clonality, which exceeded that of age-matched healthy donors. Patients with sustained remission and those progressing were sampled at differing times.

Sequencing was performed with immunoSEQ multiplex PCR; in TCRdb, only in-frame clones are kept and a portion is missing. The sample includes 7,300 or so clones, roughly three quarters of them seen just once. For this clone: As yet, its antigen is unknown.

The CDR3 is 14 residues long. J lost 0 bases, V lost 11 bases, and 7 bases had no gene match. Germline lookup yields CDR1 ENHRY and CDR2 SYGVKD. This TCR came from a human donor with chronic lymphocytic leukemia. The source material was PBMCs, sampled before ibrutinib treatment. The J gene is TRBJ1-1, the V gene TRBV10-3; 9 nucleotides align to TRBD1. The CDR3 bases are TGTGCCGTACAGGGGGCTTTACTGAACACTGAAGCTTTCTTT. Protein: CAVQGALLNTEAFF.